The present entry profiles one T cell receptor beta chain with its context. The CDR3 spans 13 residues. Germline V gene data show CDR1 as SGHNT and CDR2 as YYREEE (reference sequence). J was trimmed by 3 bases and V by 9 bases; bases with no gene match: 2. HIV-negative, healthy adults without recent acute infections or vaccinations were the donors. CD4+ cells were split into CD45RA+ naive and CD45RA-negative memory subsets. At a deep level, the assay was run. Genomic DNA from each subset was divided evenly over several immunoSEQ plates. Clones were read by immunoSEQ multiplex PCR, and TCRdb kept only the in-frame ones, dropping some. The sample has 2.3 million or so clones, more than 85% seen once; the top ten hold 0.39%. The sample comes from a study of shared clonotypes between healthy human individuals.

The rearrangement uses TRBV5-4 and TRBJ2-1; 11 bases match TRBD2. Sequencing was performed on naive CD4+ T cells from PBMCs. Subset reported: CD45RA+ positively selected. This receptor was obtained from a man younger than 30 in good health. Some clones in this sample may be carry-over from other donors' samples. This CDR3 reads CATTSGSYNEQFF. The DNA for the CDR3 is TGTGCCACTACTAGCGGGAGCTACAATGAGCAGTTCTTC.